This passage covers 6 T cell receptor beta chains from one sample sequenced in a study of blood T cell repertoires in COVID-19. Clones were sequenced by immunoSEQ multiplex PCR, and TCRdb holds only the in-frame ones, with some missing. The sample yields 60,000 to 65,000 clones, 85% to 90% seen once. Material for sequencing was peripheral blood. The receptors originated from a human donor with active COVID-19. The donor label of this sample is uncertain.

This CDR3 reads CASRAGQGSSYEQYF. DNA of the CDR3: TGTGCCAGCAGAGCCGGACAGGGGAGCTCCTACGAGCAGTACTTC. This chain links TRBV6-5 with TRBJ2-7; 9 bases align to TRBD1. This CDR3 region has 15 residues. Germline values: CDR1 MNHEY, CDR2 SVGAGI. V dropped 6 bases and J dropped 0; count of bases not matched to a gene: 6.

The chain combines TRBV21-1 with TRBJ2-7; no check of the table's D call, TRBD1, against the DNA was made. TRBV21-1 is given as a pseudogene. The CDR3 loop spans 14 amino acids. CDR3 residues: CASSTHGTGGEQYF. DNA of the CDR3: TGTGCCAGCAGCACCCACGGGACAGGGGGCGAGCAGTACTTC.

V is TRBV5-1 and J is TRBJ2-3; 10 nucleotides line up with TRBD2. V lost 1 base, J lost 1 base, and 6 bases stayed unmatched. Germline loops: CDR1 SGHRS, CDR2 YFSETQ. The CDR3 sequence is 17 residues long. CDR3 residues: CASSLPSGSGGTDTQYF. The CDR3 DNA reads as TGCGCCAGCAGCTTGCCTAGCGGGAGTGGGGGCACAGATACGCAGTATTTT. The full variable domain, in which reference TRBV5-1 and TRBJ2-3 provide the parts outside the CDR3, is KAGVTQTPRYLIKTRGQQVTLSCSPISGHRSVSWYQQTPGQGLQFLFEYFSETQRNKGNFPGRFSGRQFSNSRSEMNVSTLELGDSALYLCASSLPSGSGGTDTQYFGPGTRLTVL.

This chain joins TRBV7-9 and TRBJ2-5; 7 bases agree with TRBD2. The J segment lost 1 base and the V segment lost 5 bases, leaving 7 bases of the junction unmatched. CDR3 size: 15 residues. Germline CDR1 reads SEHNR; CDR2 reads FQNEAQ (reference sequence). The CDR3 reads CASSAGDGAQETQYF. Written as DNA, the CDR3 is TGTGCCAGCAGCGCGGGGGACGGAGCCCAAGAGACCCAGTACTTC.

The rearrangement links TRBV30 to TRBJ1-6; 9 positions match TRBD1. J lost 10 bases, V lost 3 bases, and 7 bases had no gene match. Per the germline V gene, CDR1 is GTSNPN and CDR2 is SVGIG (reference sequence). The CDR3 has 14 amino acids. The CDR3 DNA is TGTGCCTGGAGGGGGACAGGGCTCCAATCACCCCTCCACTTT. It yields the protein CAWRGTGLQSPLHF.

This chain joins TRBV7-2 and TRBJ2-3; a possible D gene is TRBD2 (5 bases). V shed 5 bases and J shed 2 bases, with 8 bases lying between them. The CDR3 extends over 13 amino acids. The germline gives CDR1 SGHTA, CDR2 FQGNSA. The CDR3, as DNA: TGTGCCAGCAGCCTAGACTACACAGATACGCAGTATTTT. Its translation: CASSLDYTDTQYF. The full variable domain, completed using reference TRBV7-2 and TRBJ2-3, is GAGVSQSPSNKVTEKGKDVELRCDPISGHTALYWYRQSLGQGLEFLIYFQGNSAPDKSGLPSDRFSAERTGGSVSTLTIQRTQQEDSAVYLCASSLDYTDTQYFGPGTRLTVL.